These 19 T cell receptor beta chains originate from one sample sequenced in a study of shared clonotypes between healthy human individuals. The table came from immunoSEQ multiplex PCR; TCRdb's copy has only in-frame clones and leaves some out. The sample lists 1.4 million to 1.5 million clones; over 95% were seen once. The sample consisted of naive CD4+ T cells sorted from blood. Subset meaning: CD45RA+ positively selected. The receptors here all came from a man aged 25-45 years in good health.

This clone has only one observation. V gene TRBV15 combines with J gene TRBJ1-3, with D uncertain. This CDR3 has 15 residues. Germline CDR1 and CDR2: LNHNV and YYDKDF (reference sequence). V was pared by 0 bases and J by 5 bases, with 11 bases between. The DNA for the CDR3 is TGTGCCACCAGCAGAGAAGCAGGAGGAAGAAACACCATATATTTT. This sequence encodes CATSREAGGRNTIYF.

V gene TRBV11-1 combines with J gene TRBJ2-3, with unresolved D. The CDR3 totals 13 residues. V lost 5 bases and J lost 5, with 11 bases in between. The germline gives CDR1 SGHAT, CDR2 FQDESV (reference sequence). The CDR3 DNA reads TGTGCCAGCAGCCGTCCGTGGGGAGATACGCAGTATTTT. Protein product: CASSRPWGDTQYF.

This clone has a single count. The chain recombines TRBV10-1 with TRBJ2-3; D ambiguous. This CDR3 is 11 amino acids long. Germline lookup yields CDR1 WNHNN and CDR2 SYGVQD (reference sequence). V lost 3 bases to trimming and J lost 6 bases, with 4 bases between them. Here the CDR3 DNA reads TGCGCCAGCAGTGACCATGATACGCAGTATTTT. Translation gives CASSDHDTQYF.

The chain links TRBV9 to TRBJ2-2, with D perhaps TRBD2 (5 bases). Germline loops: CDR1 SGDLS, CDR2 YYNGEE. The CDR3 runs 17 residues. V was pared by 0 bases and J by 3 bases, with 15 bases between. The CDR3 is CASSVGASYSDTGELFF. In DNA form, the CDR3 reads TGTGCCAGCAGCGTAGGCGCTAGCTATTCGGACACCGGGGAGCTGTTTTTT.

The V gene is TRBV5-4, the J gene TRBJ2-3; TRBD2 agrees at 9 bases. CDR1 and CDR2 (germline): SGHNT, YYREEE (reference sequence). This CDR3 comprises 15 residues. The ends lost 0 bases at V and 4 bases at J; junction bases unmatched: 3. The CDR3 DNA reads as TGTGCCAGCAGCTTGGCTAGCGGGACAGCAGATACGCAGTATTTT. Its translation: CASSLASGTADTQYF.

This clone was recorded once. The rearrangement uses TRBV7-6 and TRBJ2-5, with D perhaps TRBD1 (6 bases). The length of the CDR3 is 14 residues. Germline-derived CDR1 and CDR2 are SGHVS and FNYEAQ. The V and J ends lost 4 bases and 5 bases respectively, with 14 bases between them. The CDR3 spells CASSSRDNGETQYF. DNA of the CDR3: TGTGCCAGCAGCTCCCGGGACAACGGGGAGACCCAGTACTTC. The entire variable domain, with the rest obtained from reference TRBV7-6 and TRBJ2-5, is as follows: GAGVSQSPRYKVTKRGQDVALRCDPISGHVSLYWYRQALGQGPEFLTYFNYEAQQDKSGLPNDRFSAERPEGSISTLTIQRTEQRDSAMYRCASSSRDNGETQYFGPGTRLLVL.

This chain joins TRBV5-1 and TRBJ1-1; a weak D match, TRBD1 (6 bases). Germline V gives CDR1 SGHRS, CDR2 YFSETQ. V was cut by 4 bases and J by 5 bases, with 15 bases left in between. There are 14 residues in the CDR3. DNA of the CDR3: TGCGCCAGCAGCCGGGGGGCGTCGGGGACTGAAGCTTTCTTT. This codes for CASSRGASGTEAFF.

The rearrangement joins TRBV5-1 to TRBJ2-7; TRBD1 matches at 8 bases. CDR3 length equals 16 residues. V was clipped by 1 base and J by 2 bases; unmatched bases: 8. CDR1 is SGHRS, CDR2 YFSETQ, per germline. The CDR3 coding sequence is TGCGCCAGCAGCTTGCAATGGGACAGGAGGACCTACGAGCAGTACTTC. It specifies CASSLQWDRRTYEQYF.

This clone was counted a single time. The chain recombines TRBV7-2 with TRBJ1-4; 8 bases line up with TRBD1. The V and J ends lost 2 bases and 1 base, in that order; junction bases with no gene match: 3. The CDR3 covers 16 residues. Per the germline V gene, CDR1 is SGHTA and CDR2 is FQGNSA. CDR3 DNA: TGTGCCAGCAGCTTACAGGGGGCCTTAACTAATGAAAAACTGTTTTTT. Translation gives CASSLQGALTNEKLFF.

The chain employs TRBV2 and TRBJ1-4; D possibly corresponds to TRBD1 (5 bases). Trimming pared 6 bases from V and 0 bases from J, leaving 14 bases between. Germline V CDR1 and CDR2: SNHLY, FYNNEI. This CDR3 contains 16 residues. The CDR3 sequence: CASSLTERATNEKLFF. CDR3 coding DNA: TGTGCCAGCAGCCTGACAGAAAGAGCAACTAATGAAAAACTGTTTTTT.

The rearrangement links TRBV28 to TRBJ1-5; 9 bases fit TRBD1. CDR1 and CDR2 (germline): MDHEN, SYDVKM. Trimming at V came to 6 bases and at J to 1 base, leaving 7 bases not matched to a gene. This CDR3 region has 16 residues. The chain's CDR3 is CASSLTGGRSNQPQHF. In nucleotides, the CDR3 is TGTGCCAGCAGCCTTACAGGGGGCAGGAGCAATCAGCCCCAGCATTTT.

The chain employs TRBV7-6 and TRBJ2-1; 8 bases fit TRBD2. Germline values: CDR1 SGHVS, CDR2 FNYEAQ. J was trimmed by 9 bases and V by 5 bases; bases with no gene match: 15. The CDR3 consists of 16 residues. CDR3 amino acids: CASSRTGLGIYSEQFF. CDR3 DNA sequence: TGTGCCAGCAGCCGCACGGGACTAGGGATATATAGTGAGCAGTTCTTC.

A note on this clone: Distinct nucleotide sequences in the sample also encode this CDR3. This sequence joins TRBV5-1 and TRBJ2-7; 9 nucleotides agree with TRBD1. From germline, CDR1 is SGHRS and CDR2 YFSETQ. Germline trimming cut 4 bases from V and 3 bases from J; bases unmatched to any gene: 5. The CDR3 extends over 14 amino acids. CDR3: CASSPGQGGYEQYF. CDR3 nucleotide sequence: TGCGCCAGCAGCCCGGGACAGGGAGGCTACGAGCAGTACTTC.

This rearrangement joins TRBV5-1 to TRBJ2-7; 7 bases are a match to TRBD2. Germline V gene lookup returns CDR1 SGHRS and CDR2 YFSETQ. Trimming took 0 bases from V and 8 from J; bases not matched to a gene: 14. This CDR3 has 16 amino acids. The CDR3 loop is CASSLGGRAQGLKQYF. As DNA, the CDR3 is TGCGCCAGCAGCTTGGGTGGGAGGGCCCAAGGTCTGAAGCAGTACTTC.

Here the CDR3 reads CASNRQGSVYNEQFF. Here the CDR3 DNA reads TGTGCCAGCAATCGGCAGGGGAGCGTCTACAATGAGCAGTTCTTC. The rearrangement joins TRBV27 to TRBJ2-1; perhaps TRBD1 as D (6 bases). CDR3 size: 15 residues. The germline V gene has CDR1 MNHEY and CDR2 SMNVEV (reference sequence). V was trimmed by 7 bases and J by 3 bases, leaving 16 bases between them.

The gene calls are TRBV14 and TRBJ2-1, with 9 bases that match TRBD1. With 4 bases clipped from V and 7 bases from J, the junction kept 8 bases outside the gene matches. Germline CDR1 reads SGHDN; CDR2 reads FVKESK. The CDR3 spans 15 residues. The CDR3 here is CASSPLQGALNEQFF. The DNA of the CDR3 is TGTGCCAGCAGCCCCTTACAGGGGGCGTTAAATGAGCAGTTCTTC.

The V and J genes are TRBV30 and TRBJ2-1, with D perhaps matching TRBD1 or TRBD2 (5 bases each). V was clipped by 0 bases and J by 9 bases, with 15 bases between them. The CDR3 has 14 residues. Germline V gene lookup returns CDR1 GTSNPN and CDR2 SVGIG (reference sequence). CDR3 loop: CAWSVSLVGGEQFF. The CDR3 coding sequence is TGTGCCTGGAGTGTATCTTTAGTTGGGGGTGAGCAGTTCTTC.

The chain is built from TRBV18 and TRBJ2-1; D unresolved. The germline gives CDR1 KGHSH, CDR2 LQKENI. The CDR3 extends over 12 amino acids. V was shortened by 7 bases and J by 6 bases, with 10 bases between the two germline ends. The CDR3 sequence is CASFRLLNEQFF. CDR3 nucleotide sequence: TGTGCCAGCTTCAGACTCCTCAATGAGCAGTTCTTC.

This clone was seen a handful of times. The rearrangement links TRBV29-1 to TRBJ1-2, with 7 bases that match TRBD1. This CDR3 spans 12 amino acids. Germline trimming cut 8 bases from V and 8 bases from J; bases unmatched to any gene: 11. The germline V gene has CDR1 SQVTM and CDR2 ANQGSEA. CDR3: CSSRSGQRGYTF. As DNA, the CDR3 is TGCAGCTCTAGGTCGGGACAGAGGGGCTACACCTTC.